This TCR beta chain was documented in a study of cytomegalovirus exposure and HLA in healthy donors. Overall study: A subsequent analysis stated that the 100 to 150 validation repertoires were run on the same platform as the roughly 620 first-cohort repertoires. Study findings and constraints: Whilst most TCR sequences proved rare, a subset of public TCRs occurred across many donors. There were around 160 TCR beta chains listed as cytomegalovirus-associated.

The validation cohort, a group of 120 subjects, included the donors and was separate from the approximately 650-subject first cohort. This clone showed up just once. The antigen is undetermined. The assay was immunoSEQ multiplex PCR, and TCRdb's table has in-frame clones only and misses some. The sample records approximately 160,000 clones, 84% being singletons. CDR3 size: 16 residues. Germline V CDR1 and CDR2: SGDLS, YYNGEE. V was pared by 4 bases and J by 2 bases, with 18 bases between. The sequence was obtained from a man under 40 in good health and CMV-seropositive. Sequenced material: PBMCs. The rearrangement joins TRBV9 to TRBJ2-5, with D perhaps TRBD2 (6 bases). CDR3: CASSHRVADYQETQYF. CDR3 bases: TGTGCCAGCAGCCACCGGGTAGCGGATTATCAAGAGACCCAGTACTTC.